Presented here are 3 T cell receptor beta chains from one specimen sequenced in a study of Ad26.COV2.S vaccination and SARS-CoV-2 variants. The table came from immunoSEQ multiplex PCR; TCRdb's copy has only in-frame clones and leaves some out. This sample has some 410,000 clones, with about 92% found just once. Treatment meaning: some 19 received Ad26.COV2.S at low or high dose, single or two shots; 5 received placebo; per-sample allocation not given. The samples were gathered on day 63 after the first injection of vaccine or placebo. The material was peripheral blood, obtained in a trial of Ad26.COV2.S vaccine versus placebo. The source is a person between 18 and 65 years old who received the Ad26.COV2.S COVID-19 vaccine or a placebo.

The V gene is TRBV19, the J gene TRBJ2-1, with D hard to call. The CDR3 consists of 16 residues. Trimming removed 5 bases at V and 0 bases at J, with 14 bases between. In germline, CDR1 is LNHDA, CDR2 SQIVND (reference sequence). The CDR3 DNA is TGTGCCAGTAGTCAACTCCGCGGATTCTCCTACAATGAGCAGTTCTTC. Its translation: CASSQLRGFSYNEQFF.

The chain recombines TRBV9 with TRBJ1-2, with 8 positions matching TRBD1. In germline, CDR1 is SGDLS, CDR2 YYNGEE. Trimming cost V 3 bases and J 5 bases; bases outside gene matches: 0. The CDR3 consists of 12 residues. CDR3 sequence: CASSGQGYGYTF. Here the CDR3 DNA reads TGTGCCAGCAGCGGACAGGGGTATGGCTACACCTTC.

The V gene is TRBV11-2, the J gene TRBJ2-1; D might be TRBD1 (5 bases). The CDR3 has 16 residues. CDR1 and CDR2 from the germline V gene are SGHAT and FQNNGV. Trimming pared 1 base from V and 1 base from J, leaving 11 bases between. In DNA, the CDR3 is TGTGCCAGCAGCTTAGGGGCCAGGGATTCCTACAATGAGCAGTTCTTC. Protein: CASSLGARDSYNEQFF.